One sample yielded the 26 T cell receptor beta chains listed below, sequenced in a study of shared clonotypes between healthy human individuals. TCRdb's table, derived via immunoSEQ multiplex PCR, lists solely in-frame clones and lacks some. The repertoire holds around 600,000 clones, with approximately 95% as singletons. The naive CD8 fraction comprised CD45RO-negative cells positively selected for CCR7 and excluded terminally differentiated effector memory CD45RA+ cells. Material: naive CD8+ T cells sorted from blood. All receptors derive from a young woman in good health.

The rearrangement uses TRBV4-2 and TRBJ2-7; TRBD1 agrees at 7 bases. With 3 bases clipped from V and 2 bases from J, the junction kept 4 bases outside the gene matches. The CDR3 is 14 amino acids. Germline values: CDR1 LGHNA, CDR2 YNFKEQ. The CDR3 nucleotides are TGTGCCAGCAGCCACGCAGGGACAGCCTACGAGCAGTACTTC. The encoded protein is CASSHAGTAYEQYF.

This chain joins TRBV7-9 and TRBJ1-1, with D uncertain. The CDR3 is 14 amino acids. The V and J ends lost 3 bases and 3 bases respectively, with 11 bases between them. Germline V lookup: CDR1 SEHNR, CDR2 FQNEAQ (reference sequence). The CDR3 loop is CASSFSEGDTEAFF. The CDR3 DNA reads as TGTGCCAGCAGCTTCTCGGAGGGAGACACTGAAGCTTTCTTT.

This chain joins TRBV7-9 and TRBJ2-2; perhaps TRBD1 as D (6 bases). V lost 8 bases and J 7 bases, leaving 17 bases between the germline ends. This CDR3 is 14 amino acids long. The germline CDR1 and CDR2 sequences are SEHNR and FQNEAQ (reference sequence). CDR3 residues: CASGTGSGIGELFF. The CDR3 DNA is TGTGCCAGCGGAACAGGGTCCGGCATCGGGGAGCTGTTTTTT.

Details on this clone: Within the sample, other DNA sequences also encode this same CDR3. In DNA, the CDR3 is TGTGCCAGCAGTTTATCCACGTCCTACGAGCAGTACTTC. Its protein is CASSLSTSYEQYF. V and J are TRBV27 and TRBJ2-7; D not resolved. The CDR3 is 13 residues long. Trimming cost V 0 bases and J 1 base, with 4 bases left between them. Germline-derived CDR1 and CDR2 are MNHEY and SMNVEV (reference sequence).

V and J are TRBV27 and TRBJ2-7; D is uncertain. The V end was cut by 5 bases, the J end by 6 bases, with 11 bases between. The CDR3 contains 12 residues. CDR1 and CDR2 from the germline V gene are MNHEY and SMNVEV (reference sequence). Here the CDR3 reads CASSLRKGEQYF. The CDR3 nucleotides read TGTGCCAGCAGTCTGCGCAAGGGCGAGCAGTACTTC.

CDR3 in DNA: TGTGCCAGCAGTGAAGTGGTAACAGATACGCAGTATTTT. Residues: CASSEVVTDTQYF. The chain uses TRBV6-1 and TRBJ2-3; D remains unclear. Germline CDR1 is MNHNS and CDR2 is SASEGT. The V gene lost 1 base and the J gene lost 3 bases, with 5 bases spanning the gap. There are 13 residues in the CDR3.

The chain links TRBV5-1 to TRBJ2-1; 7 positions agree with TRBD2. The germline V gene has CDR1 SGHRS and CDR2 YFSETQ. This CDR3 contains 15 residues. After removal of 1 base from V and 2 bases from J, the junction contained 3 bases not matched to a gene. In DNA, the CDR3 is TGCGCCAGCAGCTTGAGGCGGGAGCCCTACAATGAGCAGTTCTTC. Translated, it gives CASSLRREPYNEQFF.

DNA of the CDR3: TGCGCCAGCAGCCTGACTAGCGGGGCCTACACAGATACGCAGTATTTT. This gives the protein CASSLTSGAYTDTQYF. The V gene is TRBV4-1, the J gene TRBJ2-3; 11 bases are a match to TRBD2. V trimming: 4 bases; J trimming: 2 bases; junction bases outside the gene matches: 5. CDR3 length: 16 amino acids. Germline V gene sequence: CDR1 MGHRA, CDR2 YSYEKL.

The rearrangement joins TRBV13 to TRBJ1-5, with D uncertain. Germline loops: CDR1 PRHDT, CDR2 FYEKMQ (reference sequence). The CDR3 runs 15 residues. V dropped 3 bases and J dropped 4 bases, with 13 bases sitting between them. In DNA form, the CDR3 reads TGTGCCAGCAGCTTCGGACGGGCAGAGAATCAGCCCCAGCATTTT. It specifies CASSFGRAENQPQHF.

This clone has only one observation. The J gene is TRBJ2-1, the V gene TRBV27; no clear D gene. With 6 bases removed from V and 5 bases from J, the gap between germline ends came to 8 bases. The CDR3 consists of 12 residues. CDR1 is MNHEY and CDR2 is SMNVEV in the germline V gene (reference sequence). The CDR3 spells CASSLSDNEQFF. CDR3 sequence (DNA): TGTGCCAGCAGCCTATCCGACAATGAGCAGTTCTTC.

V gene TRBV7-9 combines with J gene TRBJ2-5, with TRBD2 as a possible D gene (6 bases). V was clipped by 5 bases and J by 7 bases, with 26 bases between them. Looked up from germline, CDR1 is SEHNR and CDR2 is FQNEAQ (reference sequence). This CDR3 spans 17 amino acids. DNA for the CDR3: TGTGCCAGCAGCGACGCGTCCTCGACTAGAATCGGCGGGACCCAGTACTTC. Translating gives CASSDASSTRIGGTQYF.

This chain connects TRBV4-1 to TRBJ1-2; 10 bases agree with TRBD1. Germline trimming cut 6 bases from V and 3 bases from J; bases unmatched to any gene: 19. CDR3 size: 19 residues. CDR1 is MGHRA, CDR2 YSYEKL, per germline. CDR3 protein: CASSALGTGDLTVDYGYTF. The CDR3 DNA sequence: TGCGCCAGCAGTGCCTTGGGGACAGGGGACCTGACAGTGGACTATGGCTACACCTTC.

The chain has TRBV4-1 and TRBJ1-1; D perhaps matches TRBD1 (5 bases). The length of the CDR3 is 16 residues. Germline assignment: CDR1 MGHRA and CDR2 YSYEKL. Trimming stripped 4 bases from V and 0 bases from J, with 15 bases between. CDR3 bases: TGCGCCAGCAGCCCCGCTCTCGGGGCCCTGAACACTGAAGCTTTCTTT. Its translation: CASSPALGALNTEAFF.

The rearrangement links TRBV19 to TRBJ2-5; either TRBD1 or TRBD2 may supply D (5 bases each). The J call may be faulty, since TRBJ2-7 better matches the DNA end. Germline-derived CDR1 and CDR2 are LNHDA and SQIVND (reference sequence). There are 14 residues in the CDR3. This chain's CDR3 is CASSRDGDAYEQYF. DNA for the CDR3: TGTGCCAGTAGTCGGGACGGCGATGCCTACGAGCAGTACTTC.

The chain uses TRBV7-6 and TRBJ2-3; TRBD2 aligns across 9 bases. Germline V gene lookup returns CDR1 SGHVS and CDR2 FNYEAQ. The CDR3 has 15 residues. The V segment lost 5 bases and the J segment 4 bases; nucleotides outside the gene matches: 7. As DNA, the CDR3 is TGTGCCAGCAGCCCCCTCGCGGGAGGGTCAGATACGCAGTATTTT. Its protein is CASSPLAGGSDTQYF.

The V and J genes are TRBV2 and TRBJ2-7; 7 bases agree with TRBD1. The V gene's germline CDR1 is SNHLY and CDR2 FYNNEI. This CDR3 spans 15 amino acids. V was clipped by 5 bases and J by 0 bases; unmatched bases: 7. CDR3 amino acids: CASSHTGTASYEQYF. For the CDR3, the DNA is TGTGCCAGCAGTCACACCGGGACAGCCTCCTACGAGCAGTACTTC.

This clone was detected once. This chain joins TRBV20-1 and TRBJ2-7, with D maybe TRBD1 (5 bases). Germline CDR1 and CDR2: DFQATT and SNEGSKA (reference sequence). V was clipped by 5 bases and J by 6 bases, with 11 bases between them. The CDR3 extends over 11 amino acids. CDR3 in DNA: TGCAGTGCTCTCAGGGTTGGCGAGCAGTACTTC. Its protein product is CSALRVGEQYF.

This clone was detected only once. Other DNA sequences in this sample translate to the same CDR3. The rearrangement uses TRBV14 and TRBJ2-7, with 12 bases that match TRBD1. CDR1 and CDR2 (germline): SGHDN, FVKESK. V was clipped by 4 bases and J by 4 bases; unmatched bases: 2. The CDR3 has 14 amino acids. CDR3: CASSPGQGAYEQYF. CDR3 nucleotides: TGTGCCAGCAGCCCGGGACAGGGGGCTTACGAGCAGTACTTC. Full variable domain (missing parts from reference TRBV14 and TRBJ2-7): EAGVTQFPSHSVIEKGQTVTLRCDPISGHDNLYWYRRVMGKEIKFLLHFVKESKQDESGMPNNRFLAERTGGTYSTLKVQPAELEDSGVYFCASSPGQGAYEQYFGPGTRLTVT.

The rearrangement joins TRBV6-5 to TRBJ2-1; D perhaps matches TRBD2 (6 bases). The germline V gene has CDR1 MNHEY and CDR2 SVGAGI. CDR3 length equals 15 residues. V lost 6 bases to trimming and J lost 3 bases, with 15 bases between them. Here the CDR3 reads CASSPSGEVYNEQFF. The CDR3 nucleotides read TGTGCCAGCAGCCCCTCGGGGGAAGTCTACAATGAGCAGTTCTTC.

This chain joins TRBV19 and TRBJ2-1; 10 bases align to TRBD2. Germline-derived CDR1 and CDR2 are LNHDA and SQIVND (reference sequence). The CDR3 totals 17 residues. V lost 5 bases and J lost 10; bases outside the gene matches: 17. The CDR3 DNA follows: TGTGCCAGTAGTTTCGCCCCGGGGCTAGCGGGAGTAGGGGAGCAGTTCTTC. Translated, it gives CASSFAPGLAGVGEQFF.

The chain is built from TRBV2 and TRBJ2-7, with 7 bases matching TRBD1. With 5 bases clipped from V and 6 bases from J, the junction kept 22 bases outside the gene matches. The CDR3 contains 18 residues. In germline, CDR1 is SNHLY, CDR2 FYNNEI. The CDR3 loop reads CASSRTLNKQGFPPEQYF. CDR3 DNA sequence: TGTGCCAGCAGTCGAACCCTCAACAAACAGGGGTTCCCTCCCGAGCAGTACTTC.

This chain joins TRBV20-1 and TRBJ1-1, with a tentative D call TRBD1 (6 bases). Trimming took off 7 bases at V and 7 bases at J, with 13 bases between the two ends. The CDR3 is made up of 11 amino acids. Germline CDR1 is DFQATT and CDR2 is SNEGSKA (reference sequence). The CDR3 nucleotides are TGCAGTGGGCGGGGGGCCGGTGAAGCTTTCTTT. This gives the protein CSGRGAGEAFF.

The chain uses TRBV9 and TRBJ2-1; D is undetermined. Germline assignment: CDR1 SGDLS and CDR2 YYNGEE. CDR3 length equals 14 residues. Trimming cost V 6 bases and J 10 bases, with 20 bases left between them. CDR3 DNA sequence: TGTGCCAGCAACCACCTGGGCGGCCCAAAAGAGCAGTTCTTC. Translated, it gives CASNHLGGPKEQFF.

As DNA, the CDR3 is TGTGCCAGCAGTGCGGGACCCATAGCCTACGAGCAGTACTTC. As protein: CASSAGPIAYEQYF. This chain connects TRBV27 to TRBJ2-7, with D perhaps TRBD2 (6 bases). Germline V gene lookup returns CDR1 MNHEY and CDR2 SMNVEV (reference sequence). The CDR3 totals 14 residues. The V end lost 5 bases, the J end lost 2 bases, and 13 bases lay between the germline ends.

V is TRBV10-3 and J is TRBJ2-2, with 7 bases lining up with TRBD2. Germline lookup yields CDR1 ENHRY and CDR2 SYGVKD. The CDR3 runs 14 residues. J gave up 4 bases and V 6 bases, and 5 bases lay outside the gene matches. The CDR3: CAISGEGFTGELFF. CDR3 nucleotides: TGTGCCATCAGCGGGGAGGGGTTCACCGGGGAGCTGTTTTTT.

The chain joins TRBV14 to TRBJ2-3; 12 bases are a match to TRBD2. J lost 3 bases, V lost 2 bases, and 6 bases had no gene match. CDR1 and CDR2 (germline): SGHDN, FVKESK. This CDR3 comprises 17 residues. The CDR3 here is CASSQLLAGGPTDTQYF. DNA of the CDR3: TGTGCCAGCAGCCAACTCCTAGCGGGAGGGCCAACAGATACGCAGTATTTT.